Listed below are T cell receptor beta chains from one sample, sequenced in a study of shared clonotypes between healthy human individuals. Only in-frame clones appear in the TCRdb table, and some are missing; sequencing was by immunoSEQ multiplex PCR. The table includes about 2.2 million clones, approximately 94% detected once. The sample comprised naive CD8+ T cells from PBMCs. Source of these receptors: a man between 18 and 29 years old in good health. Some clones in this sample may be carry-over from other donors' samples. CDR3s include the opening cysteine and the closing phenylalanine or tryptophan. Each record gives: V gene, D gene, J gene, clone size, CDR3 protein, CDR3 DNA. The D gene is left open where the match is weak. The size field is filled for only some rows; it gives once, few, many or a size class.

V: TRBV7-9
D: .
J: TRBJ1-4
size: .
CDR3: CASSPGEKLFF
DNA: TGTGCCAGCAGCCCGGGAGAAAAACTGTTTTTT

V: TRBV27
D: .
J: TRBJ2-7
size: .
CDR3: CASSPAAGFRSYEQYF
DNA: TGTGCCAGCTCCCCCGCCGCGGGGTTCAGGTCCTACGAGCAGTACTTC

V: TRBV7-3
D: TRBD2
J: TRBJ2-3
size: .
CDR3: CASSSGLVGVDTQYF
DNA: TGTGCCAGCAGCTCGGGACTAGTTGGAGTGGATACGCAGTATTTT

V: TRBV28
D: .
J: TRBJ2-3
size: .
CDR3: CASSFRGSTDTQYF
DNA: TGTGCCAGCAGTTTTCGGGGAAGCACAGATACGCAGTATTTT

V: TRBV15
D: .
J: TRBJ2-7
size: .
CDR3: CATSSGTRTWEQYF
DNA: TGTGCCACCAGCAGCGGGACAAGGACGTGGGAGCAGTACTTC

V: TRBV2
D: .
J: TRBJ2-3
size: .
CDR3: CASSEIFTDTQYF
DNA: TGTGCCAGCAGCGAAATCTTTACAGATACGCAGTATTTT

V: TRBV7-6
D: TRBD2
J: TRBJ2-3
size: once
CDR3: CASSLGLAGRTDTQYF
DNA: TGTGCCAGCAGCTTAGGACTAGCGGGGCGCACAGATACGCAGTATTTT

V: TRBV27
D: .
J: TRBJ1-5
size: .
CDR3: CASSFIFQGNQPQHF
DNA: TGTGCCAGCAGCTTTATCTTTCAGGGAAATCAGCCCCAGCATTTT

V: TRBV9
D: TRBD1
J: TRBJ1-2
size: .
CDR3: CASSGWTGGQNYGYTF
DNA: TGTGCCAGCAGCGGGTGGACAGGGGGCCAAAACTATGGCTACACCTTC

V: TRBV2
D: .
J: TRBJ2-1
size: .
CDR3: CASSPTAEQFF
DNA: TGTGCCAGCAGCCCTACGGCTGAGCAGTTCTTC

V: TRBV9
D: .
J: TRBJ2-7
size: .
CDR3: CASSIGQNTYEQYF
DNA: TGTGCCAGCAGCATCGGACAGAATACCTACGAGCAGTACTTC

V: TRBV14
D: .
J: TRBJ1-4
size: .
CDR3: CASSTGRDEKLFF
DNA: TGTGCCAGCAGCACTGGTCGAGACGAAAAACTGTTTTTT

V: TRBV7-9
D: .
J: TRBJ2-2
size: .
CDR3: CASSLPGNLNTGELFF
DNA: TGTGCCAGCAGCTTACCAGGGAATTTAAACACCGGGGAGCTGTTTTTT

V: TRBV7-9
D: .
J: TRBJ2-1
size: .
CDR3: CASRELGEQFF
DNA: TGTGCCAGCAGGGAACTAGGTGAGCAGTTCTTC

V: TRBV19
D: TRBD1
J: TRBJ1-5
size: .
CDR3: CASEQGVGQPQHF
DNA: TGTGCCAGTGAACAGGGGGTAGGTCAGCCCCAGCATTTT

V: TRBV7-9
D: .
J: TRBJ1-1
size: .
CDR3: CASSLVRVGTEAFF
DNA: TGTGCCAGCAGCTTAGTCAGGGTGGGCACTGAAGCTTTCTTT